These T cell receptor beta chains were read from a single sample in a study of blood T cell repertoires in COVID-19. Clones were read by immunoSEQ multiplex PCR, and TCRdb kept only the in-frame ones, dropping some. Here the sample spans over 130,000 clones, about 83% being singletons. Sequencing was done on a sample of peripheral blood. Receptor source: a man aged 50-60 years with acute or convalescent COVID-19. Each CDR3 is given with its conserved first and last residue. D genes are given only for firm matches. Only part of the rows carry a size: once, few, many, or a class if the clone is expanded.

>TRBV20-1|TRBJ1-1|11|TRBD1|.
TGCAGTGCGGACAGGGGCACTGAAGCTTTCTTT
CSADRGTEAFF
>TRBV7-3|TRBJ1-1|13|.|.
TGTGCCAGCAGCCTGACACCTAACACTGAAGCTTTCTTT
CASSLTPNTEAFF
>TRBV19|TRBJ2-7|15|TRBD1|.
TGTGCCAGTAGTCCACACGGGACAGGGGACTTCCTACTGTACTTC
CASSPHGTGDFLLYF
>TRBV5-8|TRBJ2-5|16|TRBD1|.
TGTGCCAGCAGCCCTGGACAGGGCTATTACCAAGAGACCCAGTACTTC
CASSPGQGYYQETQYF
>TRBV18|TRBJ1-1|16|TRBD1|.
TGTGCCAGCTCACCACCGGACAGGGTCCGGGACACTGAAGCTTTCTTT
CASSPPDRVRDTEAFF
>TRBV19|TRBJ2-3|15|.|.
TGTGCCAGTAGTATGGGGGGGGCCTATACAGATACGCAGTATTTT
CASSMGGAYTDTQYF
>TRBV9|TRBJ1-2|14|TRBD1|.
TGTGCCAGCAGCGTGGGACAGGGAAACTATGGCTACACCTTC
CASSVGQGNYGYTF
>TRBV19|TRBJ1-2|13|TRBD1|.
TGTGCCAGTAGTATTACAGGGGTCGACGGCTACACCTTC
CASSITGVDGYTF
>TRBV7-3|TRBJ1-3|15|TRBD1|once
TGTGCCAGCAGCCAAACAGGGGGAATAGGAAACACCATATATTTT
CASSQTGGIGNTIYF
>TRBV29-1|TRBJ1-1|14|.|.
TGCAGCGTTGAAGATGTCGGGGGGAACACTGAAGCTTTCTTT
CSVEDVGGNTEAFF
>TRBV7-2|TRBJ2-1|15|.|.
TGTGCCAGCAGCTTAGCGGGACTCAATTACAATGAGCAGTTCTTC
CASSLAGLNYNEQFF
>TRBV5-1|TRBJ1-4|16|TRBD1|once
TGCGCCAGCAGCCAGTCAAGACAGGGGATTAATGAAAAACTGTTTTTT
CASSQSRQGINEKLFF
>TRBV5-1|TRBJ2-2|15|TRBD2|few
TGCGCCAGCAGCTTAGACGGGGGGGACACCGGGGAGCTGTTTTTT
CASSLDGGDTGELFF
>TRBV6-5|TRBJ1-1|14|.|.
TGTGCCAGCAGACGGACCGGGGGGCCCACTGAAGCTTTCTTT
CASRRTGGPTEAFF
>TRBV27|TRBJ1-1|13|.|.
TGTGCCAGCAGTTTTGATGGGAGGACTGAAGCTTTCTTT
CASSFDGRTEAFF
>TRBV2|TRBJ2-1|14|TRBD2|.
TGTGCCAGCAGTGATGCTAGCGGGAGAAATGAGCAGTTCTTC
CASSDASGRNEQFF
>TRBV10-2|TRBJ2-7|14|TRBD1|.
TGCGCCAGCAGCCTAGGACAGGGAAATGTTGAGCAGTACTTC
CASSLGQGNVEQYF
>TRBV5-5|TRBJ1-2|15|.|.
TGTGCCAGCAGCTTGGGACTCTCTGCTAACTATGGCTACACCTTC
CASSLGLSANYGYTF
>TRBV3-1/TRBV3-2|TRBJ1-2|18|TRBD1|.
TGTGCCAGCAGCCAAGTCCGGGGACAGGGGAGGTACAACTATGGCTACACCTTC
CASSQVRGQGRYNYGYTF
>TRBV5-5|TRBJ2-5|15|TRBD1|.
TGTGCCAGCAGCCCGGACAGGGGGCACCAAGAGACCCAGTACTTC
CASSPDRGHQETQYF
>TRBV7-6|TRBJ1-1|13|.|.
TGTGCCAGCAGCTTTAATATGAACACTGAAGCTTTCTTT
CASSFNMNTEAFF
>TRBV6-5|TRBJ2-5|15|.|.
TGTGCCAGCAGTTACACGCGACAGGCGTGGGAGACCCAGTACTTC
CASSYTRQAWETQYF